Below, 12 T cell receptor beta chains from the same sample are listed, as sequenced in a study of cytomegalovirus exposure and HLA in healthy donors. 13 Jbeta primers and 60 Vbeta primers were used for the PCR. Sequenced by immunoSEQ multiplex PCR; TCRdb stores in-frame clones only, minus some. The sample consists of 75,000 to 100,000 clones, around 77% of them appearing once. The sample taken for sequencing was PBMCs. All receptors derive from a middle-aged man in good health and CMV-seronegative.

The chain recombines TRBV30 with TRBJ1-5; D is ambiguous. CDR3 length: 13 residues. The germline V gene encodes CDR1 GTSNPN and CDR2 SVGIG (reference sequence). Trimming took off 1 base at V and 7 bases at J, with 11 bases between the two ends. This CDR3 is CAWSAQIGQPQHF. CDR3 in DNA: TGTGCCTGGAGTGCACAGATTGGCCAGCCCCAGCATTTT.

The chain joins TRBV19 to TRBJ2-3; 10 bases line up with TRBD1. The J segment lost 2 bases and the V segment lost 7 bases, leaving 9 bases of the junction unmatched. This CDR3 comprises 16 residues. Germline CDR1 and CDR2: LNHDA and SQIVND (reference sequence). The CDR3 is CASTVGTGVFTDTQYF. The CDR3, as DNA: TGTGCCAGTACTGTGGGGACAGGGGTGTTCACAGATACGCAGTATTTT.

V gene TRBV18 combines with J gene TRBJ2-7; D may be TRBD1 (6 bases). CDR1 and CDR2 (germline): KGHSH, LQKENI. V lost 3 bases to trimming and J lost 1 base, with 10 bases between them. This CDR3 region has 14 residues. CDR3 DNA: TGTGCCAGCTCACCCCAAGGACAGTCCTACGAGCAGTACTTC. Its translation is CASSPQGQSYEQYF.

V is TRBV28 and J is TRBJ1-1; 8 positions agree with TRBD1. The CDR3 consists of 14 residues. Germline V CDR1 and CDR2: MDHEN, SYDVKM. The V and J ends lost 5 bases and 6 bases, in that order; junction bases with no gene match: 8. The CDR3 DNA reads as TGTGCCAGCAGTCCCACAGGGGGTAAAGCTGAAGCTTTCTTT. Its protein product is CASSPTGGKAEAFF.

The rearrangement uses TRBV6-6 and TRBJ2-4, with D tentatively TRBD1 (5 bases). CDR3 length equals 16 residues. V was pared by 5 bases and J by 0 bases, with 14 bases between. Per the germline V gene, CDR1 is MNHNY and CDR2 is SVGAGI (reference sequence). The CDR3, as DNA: TGTGCCAGCAGTCGTTCAGGGCAACTAGCCAAAAACATTCAGTACTTC. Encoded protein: CASSRSGQLAKNIQYF.

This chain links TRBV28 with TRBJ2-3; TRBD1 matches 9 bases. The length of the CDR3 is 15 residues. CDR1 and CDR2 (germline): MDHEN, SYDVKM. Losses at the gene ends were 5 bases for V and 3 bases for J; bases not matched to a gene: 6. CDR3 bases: TGTGCCAGCAGTGTCCCGGGACAGGGAACAGATACGCAGTATTTT. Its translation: CASSVPGQGTDTQYF.

The CDR3 is CASSLSGPNNEQFF. For the CDR3, the DNA is TGCGCCAGCAGCTTGAGCGGGCCCAACAATGAGCAGTTCTTC. The chain combines TRBV5-1 with TRBJ2-1; TRBD2 is a possible D gene (6 bases). Germline values: CDR1 SGHRS, CDR2 YFSETQ. The CDR3 covers 14 residues. The V gene lost 1 base and the J gene lost 5 bases, with 10 bases spanning the gap.

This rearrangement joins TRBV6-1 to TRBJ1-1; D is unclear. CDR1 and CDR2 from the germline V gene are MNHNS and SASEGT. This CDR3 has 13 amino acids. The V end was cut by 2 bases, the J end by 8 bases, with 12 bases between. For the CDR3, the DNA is TGTGCCAGCAGTGAACATATGAGGGAGGAAGCTTTCTTT. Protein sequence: CASSEHMREEAFF.

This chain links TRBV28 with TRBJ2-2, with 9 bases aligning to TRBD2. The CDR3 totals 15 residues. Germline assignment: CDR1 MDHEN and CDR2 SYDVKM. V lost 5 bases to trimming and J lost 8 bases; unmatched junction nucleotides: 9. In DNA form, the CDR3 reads TGTGCCAGCAGTAGTGGCGGGGGGGCAAAAGGGGAGCTGTTTTTT. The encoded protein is CASSSGGGAKGELFF.

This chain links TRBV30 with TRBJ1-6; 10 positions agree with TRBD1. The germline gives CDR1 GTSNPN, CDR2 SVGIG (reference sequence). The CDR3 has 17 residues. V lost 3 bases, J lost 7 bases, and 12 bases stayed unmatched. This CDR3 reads CAWSRIRQGAGNSPLHF. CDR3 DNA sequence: TGTGCCTGGAGCCGGATCCGACAGGGGGCAGGGAATTCACCCCTCCACTTT.

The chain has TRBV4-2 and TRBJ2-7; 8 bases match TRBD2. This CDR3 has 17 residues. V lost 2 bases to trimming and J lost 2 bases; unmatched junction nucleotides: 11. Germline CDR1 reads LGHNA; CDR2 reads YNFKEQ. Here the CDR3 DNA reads TGTGCCAGCAGCCAACCCCAGCCTGCGGGGGGCACCTACGAGCAGTACTTC. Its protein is CASSQPQPAGGTYEQYF.

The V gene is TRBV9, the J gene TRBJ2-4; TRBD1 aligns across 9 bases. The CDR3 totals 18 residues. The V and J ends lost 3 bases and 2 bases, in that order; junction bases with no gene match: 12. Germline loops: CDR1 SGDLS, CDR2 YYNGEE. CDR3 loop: CASSEDLSGQGSKNIQYF. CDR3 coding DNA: TGTGCCAGCAGCGAGGACCTTTCAGGACAGGGGTCCAAAAACATTCAGTACTTC.